The rows below give T cell receptor beta chains drawn from one sample of a study of OX40 agonist ivuxolimab in advanced cancers. Sequenced by immunoSEQ multiplex PCR; TCRdb stores in-frame clones only, minus some. The table records around 20,000 clones, approximately 80% of them present only once. The starting material was CD4+ or CD8+ T cells sorted from blood, obtained in a trial of the OX40 agonist ivuxolimab. The receptor set was obtained from an adult with an advanced solid tumor such as melanoma, head and neck, liver or kidney cancer. CDR3s include the opening cysteine and the closing phenylalanine or tryptophan. A D gene is named only where the DNA matches it firmly. Clone size appears in some rows only: once, few, many, or a class for an expanded clone.

>.|few|TRBV7-3|16|TRBJ2-7
TGTGCCAGCAGCCGTCCCAGAGGGACAATGTCCTACGAGCAGTACTTC
CASSRPRGTMSYEQYF
>.|.|TRBV5-5|13|TRBJ2-5
TGTGCCAGCAGCTTTGGTCCAGTAACGACCCAGTACTTC
CASSFGPVTTQYF
>.|.|TRBV27|16|TRBJ1-2
TGTGCCAGCAGTTTATCAGCTCAGGGGTTGGTCTATGGCTACACCTTC
CASSLSAQGLVYGYTF
>TRBD1|.|TRBV7-9|16|TRBJ2-7
TGTGCCAGCAGCTCCTTTGGGGACAGCTACTCCTACGAGCAGTACTTC
CASSSFGDSYSYEQYF
>.|.|TRBV27|15|TRBJ2-6
TGTGCCAGCAGCCTCCAGGGTTCTGGGGCCAACGTCCTGACTTTC
CASSLQGSGANVLTF
>.|once|TRBV28|11|TRBJ1-2
TGTGCCACCGAGACCAACTATGGCTACACCTTC
CATETNYGYTF
>TRBD2|.|TRBV5-1|14|TRBJ2-7
TGCGCCAGCAGCTTCGGGGGAGGGCCGTACGAGCAGTACTTC
CASSFGGGPYEQYF
>TRBD1|few|TRBV5-1|16|TRBJ2-5
TGCGCCAGCAGCCTGGGGACAGGTGGAGGGCAAGAGACCCAGTACTTC
CASSLGTGGGQETQYF
>.|.|TRBV2|12|TRBJ1-2
TGTGCCAGCAGTGATCCGGGGTATGGCTACACCTTC
CASSDPGYGYTF
>.|few|TRBV13|13|TRBJ1-1
TGTGCCAGCAGCCCAGGGACGCCCACTGAAGCTTTCTTT
CASSPGTPTEAFF
>.|.|TRBV5-1|15|TRBJ2-1
TGCGCCAGCTCTCCCGGGACTCAAGCCTACAATGAGCAGTTCTTC
CASSPGTQAYNEQFF
>.|few|TRBV19|12|TRBJ1-2
TGTGCCAGTAGTCCCGACAGGACCTACTACACCTTC
CASSPDRTYYTF
>.|.|TRBV14|14|TRBJ2-3
TGTGCCAGCAGCCAAGGGCGGCACACAGATACGCAGTATTTT
CASSQGRHTDTQYF
>.|.|TRBV27|13|TRBJ1-2
TGTGCCAGCAGCCATTCTCCTAACTATGGCTACACCTTC
CASSHSPNYGYTF
>TRBD1|.|TRBV4-3|16|TRBJ2-6
TGCGCCAGCAGCCAGAACACAGGGGACGGGGCCAACGTCCTGACTTTC
CASSQNTGDGANVLTF
>.|.|TRBV6-6|14|TRBJ2-1
TGTGCCAGCAGTTATATCCCACAGGGACGTGAGCAGTTCTTC
CASSYIPQGREQFF
>.|.|TRBV19|17|TRBJ2-2
TGTGCCAGTACCTCATGGGGGCTCCGCGGTGGAGACGGGGAGCTGTTTTTT
CASTSWGLRGGDGELFF
>TRBD2|.|TRBV4-2|14|TRBJ2-7
TGTGCCAGCAGCCAAGAAACTAGCGGCTACGAGCAGTACTTC
CASSQETSGYEQYF
>TRBD1|.|TRBV28|18|TRBJ1-2
TGTGCCAGCAGTGCAACACGCGGGACAGGGAGAGAGGACTATGGCTACACCTTC
CASSATRGTGREDYGYTF
>TRBD2|few|TRBV14|15|TRBJ2-7
TGTGCCAGCAGCCCCGCAGCGGGACCCTCCTACGAGCAGTACTTC
CASSPAAGPSYEQYF
>TRBD1|few|TRBV15|14|TRBJ1-2
TGTGCCACCAGCAGGGGGACAGGGGGCGATGGCTACACCTTC
CATSRGTGGDGYTF
>TRBD1|.|TRBV7-3|17|TRBJ2-7
TGTGCCAGCAGCCACACCTCCACCGGGACAGGGGACTACGAGCAGTACTTC
CASSHTSTGTGDYEQYF
>TRBD1|.|TRBV27|15|TRBJ2-1
TGTGCCAGCAGTTTATGGGGACAGTCAGGCAATGAGCAGTTCTTC
CASSLWGQSGNEQFF
>TRBD1|once|TRBV27|15|TRBJ2-1
TGTGCCAGCAGTTCTCCGGGACAGGGAGGGGTAGTGCAGTTCTTC
CASSSPGQGGVVQFF
>.|.|TRBV11-2|15|TRBJ1-6
TGTGCCAGCAGCTTAGAGGGCTCCTATAATTCACCCCTCCACTTT
CASSLEGSYNSPLHF
>.|.|TRBV7-6|14|TRBJ2-7
TGTGCCAGCAGCCTCGCCCGGAGCTCCTACGAGCAGTACTTC
CASSLARSSYEQYF
>.|few|TRBV9|16|TRBJ2-5
TGTGCCAGCAGCGTAGGGGGAGCGGGGACAGAAGAGACCCAGTACTTC
CASSVGGAGTEETQYF
>.|.|TRBV7-9|11|TRBJ1-2
TGTGCCAGCAGCCCAGGGGTTGACTACACCTTC
CASSPGVDYTF
>TRBD2|once|TRBV13|13|TRBJ2-7
TGTGCCAGCAACAGCGGGAGAGGGTACGAGCAGTACTTC
CASNSGRGYEQYF